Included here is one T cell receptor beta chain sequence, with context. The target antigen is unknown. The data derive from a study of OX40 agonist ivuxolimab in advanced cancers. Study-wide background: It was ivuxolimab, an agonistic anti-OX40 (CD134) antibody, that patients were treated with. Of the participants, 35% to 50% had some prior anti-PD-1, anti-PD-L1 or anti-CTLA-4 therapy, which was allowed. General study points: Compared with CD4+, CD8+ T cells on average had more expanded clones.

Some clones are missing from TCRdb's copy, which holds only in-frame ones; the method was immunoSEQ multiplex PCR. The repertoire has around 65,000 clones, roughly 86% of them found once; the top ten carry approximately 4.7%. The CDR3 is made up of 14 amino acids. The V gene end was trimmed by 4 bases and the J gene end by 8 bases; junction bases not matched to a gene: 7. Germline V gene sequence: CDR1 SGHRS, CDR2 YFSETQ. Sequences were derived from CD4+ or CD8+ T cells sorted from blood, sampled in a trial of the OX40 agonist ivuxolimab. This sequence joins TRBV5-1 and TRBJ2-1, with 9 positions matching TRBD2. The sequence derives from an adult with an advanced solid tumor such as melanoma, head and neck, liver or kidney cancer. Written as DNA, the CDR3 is TGCGCCAGCAGCCGAGCGGGGGGACGGGATGAGCAGTTCTTC. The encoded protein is CASSRAGGRDEQFF. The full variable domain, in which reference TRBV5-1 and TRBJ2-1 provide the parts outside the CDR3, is KAGVTQTPRYLIKTRGQQVTLSCSPISGHRSVSWYQQTPGQGLQFLFEYFSETQRNKGNFPGRFSGRQFSNSRSEMNVSTLELGDSALYLCASSRAGGRDEQFFGPGTRLTVL.